This T cell receptor (beta chain) derives from a study of regulatory T cells in long-lasting Graves disease. HTBI primers from iRepertoire and Arm-PCR of CDR3 regions yielded the TCR beta libraries. TCRdb ran MiXCR on the multiplex PCR reads and lists one entry per CDR3 protein. The sample holds a few hundred thousand distinct CDR3 sequences, roughly 10% seen once. This clonotype has at least ten counts. V was clipped by 3 bases and J by 6 bases, with 13 bases between them. This CDR3 contains 14 residues. Sample time point: newly diagnosed GD, antithyroid drugs for less than 3 months. Scientists built the TCR library using RNA that was extracted from PBMCs. These records were also assigned to another study, of T cells in Graves' hyperthyroidism and ophthalmopathy.

V and J are TRBV12-3 or TRBV12-4 and TRBJ2-3; D call uncertain. Specimen: peripheral blood mononuclear cells (PBMCs), collected at new diagnosis, from a patient treated with antithyroid drugs. The clonotype comes from a woman under 30 with Graves disease. The chain's CDR3 is CASSLNLGLDTQYF. CDR3 sequence (DNA): TGTGCCAGCAGTTTGAACCTAGGGTTGGATACGCAGTATTTT.